The text below deals with one T cell receptor (beta chain). The sample is drawn from a study of control samples from healthy donors and cancer patients. Germline CDR1 SGHRS, CDR2 YFSETQ. The V and J ends lost 0 bases and 1 base respectively, with 14 bases between them. The CDR3 runs to 17 residues. TCRdb's copy holds only in-frame clones and misses some; the assay was immunoSEQ multiplex PCR. Here the sample spans about 150,000 clones, 75% to 90% being singletons. The sample comprised blood. The rearrangement joins TRBV5-1 to TRBJ1-5, with a possible D match to TRBD1 (6 bases). This receptor was obtained from a man aged 30-40 years in good health. The CDR3 DNA reads as TGCGCCAGCAGCTTGGACCCCACGACAGGAAGCAATCAGCCCCAGCATTTT. This encodes CASSLDPTTGSNQPQHF.